One TCR beta chain is described in this entry. Germline-derived CDR1 and CDR2 are DFQATT and SNEGSKA (reference sequence). Trimming stripped 0 bases from V and 10 bases from J, with 9 bases between. This CDR3 has 11 amino acids. Time point given: pre-treatment sample, taken before nivolumab and TIL therapy. Tumor tissue came from excised metastases, mostly pleural nodules or supraclavicular lymph nodes. The source of the sample is a study of TIL therapy for anti-PD-1-resistant metastatic lung cancer. This was the immunoSEQ v3 assay. The data were produced by immunoSEQ multiplex PCR, yet TCRdb's version contains in-frame clones alone and is incomplete. Of 50,000 to 60,000 clones in the sample, 70% to 85% were seen once.

The TCR was taken from a person aged 25 to 85 with non-small cell lung cancer. This sequence joins TRBV20-1 and TRBJ2-5, with D uncertain. The sequencing used tumor tissue, collected at baseline. The CDR3 here is CSARDLPDQYF. The CDR3 DNA follows: TGCAGTGCTAGAGATCTTCCCGACCAGTACTTC.